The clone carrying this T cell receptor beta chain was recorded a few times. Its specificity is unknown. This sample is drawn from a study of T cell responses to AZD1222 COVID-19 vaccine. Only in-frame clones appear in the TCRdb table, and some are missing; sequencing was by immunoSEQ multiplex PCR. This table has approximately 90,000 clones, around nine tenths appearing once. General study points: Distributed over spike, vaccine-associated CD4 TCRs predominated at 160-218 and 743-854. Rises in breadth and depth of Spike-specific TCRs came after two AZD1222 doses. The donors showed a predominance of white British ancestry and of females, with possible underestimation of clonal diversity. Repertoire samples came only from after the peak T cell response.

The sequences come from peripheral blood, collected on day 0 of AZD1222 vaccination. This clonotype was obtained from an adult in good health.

The CDR3, as DNA: TGTGCCAGCAGCCAAGGACAGGGCTACGAGCAGTACTTC. It codes for CASSQGQGYEQYF. V usage is TRBV11-2 and J usage is TRBJ2-7; TRBD1 agrees at 8 bases. CDR1 and CDR2 (germline): SGHAT, FQNNGV. V dropped 5 bases and J dropped 3; count of bases not matched to a gene: 3. This CDR3 is built from 13 residues.